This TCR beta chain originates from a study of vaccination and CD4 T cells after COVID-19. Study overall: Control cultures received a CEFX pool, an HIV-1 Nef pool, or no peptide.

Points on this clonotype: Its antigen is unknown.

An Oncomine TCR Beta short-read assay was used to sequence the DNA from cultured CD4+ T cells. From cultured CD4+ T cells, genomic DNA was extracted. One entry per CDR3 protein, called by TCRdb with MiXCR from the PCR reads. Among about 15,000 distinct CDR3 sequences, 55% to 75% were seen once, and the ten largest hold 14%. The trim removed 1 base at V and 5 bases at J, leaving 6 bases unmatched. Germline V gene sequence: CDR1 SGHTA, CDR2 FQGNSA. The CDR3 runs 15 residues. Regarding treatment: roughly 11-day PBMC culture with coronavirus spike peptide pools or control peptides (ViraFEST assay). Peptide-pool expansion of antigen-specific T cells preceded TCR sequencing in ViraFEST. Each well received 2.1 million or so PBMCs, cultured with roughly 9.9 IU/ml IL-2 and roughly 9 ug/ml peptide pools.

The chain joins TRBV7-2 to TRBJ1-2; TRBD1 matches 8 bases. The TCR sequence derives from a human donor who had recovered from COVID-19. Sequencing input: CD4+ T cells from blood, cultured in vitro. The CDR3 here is CASSLDRQGAYGYTF. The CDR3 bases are TGTGCCAGCAGCTTAGATCGCCAGGGGGCGTATGGCTACACCTTC.